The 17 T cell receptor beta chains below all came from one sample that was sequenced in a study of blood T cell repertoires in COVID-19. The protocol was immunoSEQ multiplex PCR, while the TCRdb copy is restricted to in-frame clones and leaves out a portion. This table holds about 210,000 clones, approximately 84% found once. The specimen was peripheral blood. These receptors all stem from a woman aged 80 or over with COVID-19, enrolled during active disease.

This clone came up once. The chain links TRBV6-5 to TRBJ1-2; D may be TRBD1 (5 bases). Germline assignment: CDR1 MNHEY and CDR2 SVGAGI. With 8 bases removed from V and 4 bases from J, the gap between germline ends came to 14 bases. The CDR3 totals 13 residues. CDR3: CASHVEGSYGYTF. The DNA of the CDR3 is TGTGCCAGCCATGTGGAGGGGAGCTATGGCTACACCTTC.

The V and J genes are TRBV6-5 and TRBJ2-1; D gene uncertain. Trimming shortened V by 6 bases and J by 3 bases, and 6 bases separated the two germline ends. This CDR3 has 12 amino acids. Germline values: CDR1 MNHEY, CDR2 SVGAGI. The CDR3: CASRPLYNEQFF. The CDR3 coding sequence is TGTGCCAGCAGGCCACTCTACAATGAGCAGTTCTTC.

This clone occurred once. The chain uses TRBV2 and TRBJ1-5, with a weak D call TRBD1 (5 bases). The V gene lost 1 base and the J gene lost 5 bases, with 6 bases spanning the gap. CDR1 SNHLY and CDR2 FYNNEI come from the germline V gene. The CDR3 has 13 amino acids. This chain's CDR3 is CASSEEGYQPQHF. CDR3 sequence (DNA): TGTGCCAGCAGTGAAGAGGGGTATCAGCCCCAGCATTTT.

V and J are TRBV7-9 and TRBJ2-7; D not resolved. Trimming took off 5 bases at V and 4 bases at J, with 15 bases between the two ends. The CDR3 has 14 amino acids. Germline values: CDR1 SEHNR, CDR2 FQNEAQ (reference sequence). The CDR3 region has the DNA TGTGCCAGCAGCCCCGAATCCATAGCTTACGAGCAGTACTTC. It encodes CASSPESIAYEQYF.

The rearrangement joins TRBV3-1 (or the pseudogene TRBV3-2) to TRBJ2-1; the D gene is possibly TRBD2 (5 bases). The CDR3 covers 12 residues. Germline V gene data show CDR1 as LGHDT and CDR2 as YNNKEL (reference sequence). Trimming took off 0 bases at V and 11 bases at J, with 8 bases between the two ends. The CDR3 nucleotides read TGTGCCAGCAGCCAAGAGCTAGCTCAGCAGTTCTTC. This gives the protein CASSQELAQQFF.

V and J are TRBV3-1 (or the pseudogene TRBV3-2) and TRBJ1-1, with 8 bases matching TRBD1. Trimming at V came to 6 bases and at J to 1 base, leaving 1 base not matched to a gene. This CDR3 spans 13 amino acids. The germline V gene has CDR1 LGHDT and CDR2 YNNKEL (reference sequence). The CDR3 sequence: CASRDRANTEAFF. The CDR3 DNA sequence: TGTGCCAGCAGGGACAGGGCGAACACTGAAGCTTTCTTT.

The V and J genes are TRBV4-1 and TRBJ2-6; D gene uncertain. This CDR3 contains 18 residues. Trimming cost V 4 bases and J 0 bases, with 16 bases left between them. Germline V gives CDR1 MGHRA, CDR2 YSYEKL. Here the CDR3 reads CASSPTEKAYSGANVLTF. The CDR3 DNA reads TGCGCCAGCAGCCCTACGGAGAAGGCCTACTCTGGGGCCAACGTCCTGACTTTC.

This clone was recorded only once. CDR3 nucleotides: TGCGCCAGCAGCCCCGTGGGAGCCGAAGAGACCCAGTACTTC. Protein: CASSPVGAEETQYF. This chain links TRBV5-1 with TRBJ2-5, with D perhaps TRBD2 (5 bases). Germline CDR1 reads SGHRS; CDR2 reads YFSETQ. CDR3 size: 14 residues. V was pared by 4 bases and J by 3 bases, with 13 bases between.

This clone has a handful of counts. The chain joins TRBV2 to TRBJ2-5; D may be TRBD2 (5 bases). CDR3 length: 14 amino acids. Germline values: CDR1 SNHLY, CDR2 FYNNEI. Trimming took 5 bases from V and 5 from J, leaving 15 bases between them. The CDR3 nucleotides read TGTGCCAGCAGTTTTGAGGGTATTGGTGAGACCCAGTACTTC. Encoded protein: CASSFEGIGETQYF.

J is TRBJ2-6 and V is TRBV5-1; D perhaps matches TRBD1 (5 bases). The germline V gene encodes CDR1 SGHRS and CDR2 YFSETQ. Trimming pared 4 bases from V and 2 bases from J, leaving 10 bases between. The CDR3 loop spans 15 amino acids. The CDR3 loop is CASSPGLAGANVLTF. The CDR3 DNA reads TGCGCCAGCAGCCCAGGGTTAGCTGGGGCCAACGTCCTGACTTTC.

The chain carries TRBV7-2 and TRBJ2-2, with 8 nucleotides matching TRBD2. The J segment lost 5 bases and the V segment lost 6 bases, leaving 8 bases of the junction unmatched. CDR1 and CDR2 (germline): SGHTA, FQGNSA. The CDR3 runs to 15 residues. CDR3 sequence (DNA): TGTGCCAGCAGTCGCAGCGGGGGAAGGACCGGGGAGCTGTTTTTT. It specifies CASSRSGGRTGELFF.

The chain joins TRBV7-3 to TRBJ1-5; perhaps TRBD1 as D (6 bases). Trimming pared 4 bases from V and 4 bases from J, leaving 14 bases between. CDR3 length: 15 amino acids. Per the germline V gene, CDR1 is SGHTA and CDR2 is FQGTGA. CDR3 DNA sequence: TGTGCCAGCAGCTCCCCGGGACACCGGAATCAGCCCCAGCATTTT. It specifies CASSSPGHRNQPQHF. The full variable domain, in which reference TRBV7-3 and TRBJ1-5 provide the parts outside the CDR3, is GAGVSQTPSNKVTEKGKYVELRCDPISGHTALYWYRQSLGQGPEFLIYFQGTGAADDSGLPNDRFFAVRPEGSVSTLKIQRTERGDSAVYLCASSSPGHRNQPQHFGDGTRLSIL.

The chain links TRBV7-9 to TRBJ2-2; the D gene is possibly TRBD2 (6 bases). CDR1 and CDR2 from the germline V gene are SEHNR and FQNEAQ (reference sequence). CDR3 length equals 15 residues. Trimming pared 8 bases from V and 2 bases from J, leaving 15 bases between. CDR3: CASSPIAANTGELFF. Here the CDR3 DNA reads TGTGCCAGCTCCCCGATAGCGGCTAACACCGGGGAGCTGTTTTTT.

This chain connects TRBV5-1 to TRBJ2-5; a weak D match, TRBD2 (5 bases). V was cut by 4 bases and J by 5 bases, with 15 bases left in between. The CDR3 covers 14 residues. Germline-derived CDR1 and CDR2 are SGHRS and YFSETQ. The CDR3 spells CASSPGSAGETQYF. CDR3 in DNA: TGCGCCAGCAGCCCCGGGTCCGCGGGCGAGACCCAGTACTTC.

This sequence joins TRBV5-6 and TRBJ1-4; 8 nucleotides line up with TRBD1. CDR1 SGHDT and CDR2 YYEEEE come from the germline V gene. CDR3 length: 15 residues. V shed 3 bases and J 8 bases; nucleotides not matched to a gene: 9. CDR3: CASSSGPGGREKLFF. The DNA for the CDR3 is TGTGCCAGCAGCTCCGGCCCAGGGGGCCGGGAAAAACTGTTTTTT.

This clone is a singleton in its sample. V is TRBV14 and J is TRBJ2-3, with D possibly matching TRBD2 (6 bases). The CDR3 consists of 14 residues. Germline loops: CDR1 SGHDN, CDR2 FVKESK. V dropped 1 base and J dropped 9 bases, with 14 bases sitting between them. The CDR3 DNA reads TGTGCCAGCAGCCAAGTCCGAACTGGGGGGACGCAGTATTTT. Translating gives CASSQVRTGGTQYF.

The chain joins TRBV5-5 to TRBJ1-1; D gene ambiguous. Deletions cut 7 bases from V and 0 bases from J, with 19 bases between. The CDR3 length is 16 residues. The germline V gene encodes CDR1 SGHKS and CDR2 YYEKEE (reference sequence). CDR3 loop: CASHMGRTRMNTEAFF. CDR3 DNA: TGTGCCAGCCACATGGGCCGAACCCGCATGAACACTGAAGCTTTCTTT.